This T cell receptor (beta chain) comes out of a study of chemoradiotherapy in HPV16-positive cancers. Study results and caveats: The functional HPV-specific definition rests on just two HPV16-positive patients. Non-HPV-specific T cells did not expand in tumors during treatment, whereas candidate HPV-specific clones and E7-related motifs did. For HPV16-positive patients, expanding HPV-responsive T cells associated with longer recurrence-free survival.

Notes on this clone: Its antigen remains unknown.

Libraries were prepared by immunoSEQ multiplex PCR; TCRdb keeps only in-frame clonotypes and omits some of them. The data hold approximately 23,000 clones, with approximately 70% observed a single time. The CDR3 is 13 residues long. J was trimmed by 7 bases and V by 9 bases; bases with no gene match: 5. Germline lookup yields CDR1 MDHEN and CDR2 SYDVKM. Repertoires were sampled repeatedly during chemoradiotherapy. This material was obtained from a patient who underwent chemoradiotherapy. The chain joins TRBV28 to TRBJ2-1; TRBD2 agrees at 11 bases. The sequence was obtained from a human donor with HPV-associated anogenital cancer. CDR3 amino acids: CASLAGGKNEQFF. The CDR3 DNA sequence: TGTGCCAGTTTAGCGGGGGGGAAAAATGAGCAGTTCTTC.